This T cell receptor beta chain was captured in a study of shared clonotypes between healthy human individuals. Data came from immunoSEQ multiplex PCR; TCRdb stores just in-frame clones and leaves some out. The profile shows 2 million to 2.5 million clones, roughly 95% of them singletons. To note about this clone: Its antigen is not identified.

CDR1 SGHRS and CDR2 YFSETQ come from the germline V gene. CDR3 size: 13 residues. Trimming cost V 4 bases and J 7 bases; bases outside gene matches: 3. Study-level points and caveats: Memory subsets generally showed smaller estimated richness than naive subsets did.

This TCR derives from a young man in good health. The sequencing sample was made of naive CD4+ T cells sorted from blood. The subset was: CD45RA+ positively selected. J is TRBJ1-4 and V is TRBV5-1, with 8 nucleotides matching TRBD1. CDR3 amino acids: CASSIDRGEKLFF. The CDR3 bases are TGCGCCAGCAGCATAGACAGGGGTGAAAAACTGTTTTTT.